What follows are 28 T cell receptor beta chains derived from one specimen sequenced in a study of metastatic and nonmetastatic thyroid tumors. TCRdb re-clonotyped the PCR reads through MiXCR. Of under 25,000 clones listed, around a quarter are singletons. There were no patients who had received any treatment before thyroid surgery. Sample: blood. The receptors stem from a female donor with papillary thyroid cancer or a benign thyroid nodule (not recorded which). Some clones in this sample may be carry-over from other donors' samples.

This clone appeared a few times. This chain uses TRBV6-1 with TRBJ1-4, with TRBD1 matching over 9 bases. The trim removed 7 bases at V and 14 bases at J, leaving 20 bases unmatched. Germline values: CDR1 MNHNS, CDR2 SASEGT. This CDR3 comprises 16 residues. The CDR3 spells CASIRITGGAQRSLFF. CDR3 DNA sequence: TGTGCCAGCATTAGGATTACAGGGGGCGCGCAACGTTCTCTGTTTTTT.

In its sample, this clone was seen once. As DNA, the CDR3 is TGCAGTGCTAGAGGATCTCTAGGGGGAGCGGGAGGACCCTCGGAGACCCAGTACTTC. The encoded protein is CSARGSLGGAGGPSETQYF. This sequence joins TRBV20-1 and TRBJ2-5; 9 bases fit TRBD2. Trimming cost V 1 base and J 5 bases; bases outside gene matches: 20. Per the germline V gene, CDR1 is DFQATT and CDR2 is SNEGSKA (reference sequence). The CDR3 covers 19 residues.

The chain uses TRBV27 and TRBJ2-7, with TRBD2 identical over 9 bases. CDR1 MNHEY and CDR2 SMNVEV come from the germline V gene (reference sequence). V lost 2 bases, J lost 5 bases, and 7 bases stayed unmatched. The CDR3 runs 15 residues. CDR3 region: CASSLGASGMDEQYF. The CDR3 DNA follows: TGTGCCAGCAGTTTAGGAGCTAGCGGGATGGACGAGCAGTACTTC.

The V gene is TRBV5-1, the J gene TRBJ1-1; D possibly corresponds to TRBD1 (5 bases). This CDR3 spans 18 amino acids. Per germline, CDR1 SGHRS and CDR2 YFSETQ. Trimming shortened V by 4 bases and J by 0 bases, and 22 bases separated the two germline ends. DNA for the CDR3: TGCGCCAGCAGCAAAGGACTCAGGTGGGACCCTATGAACACTGAAGCTTTCTTT. As protein: CASSKGLRWDPMNTEAFF. Full variable domain (outside the CDR3, taken from reference TRBV5-1 and TRBJ1-1): KAGVTQTPRYLIKTRGQQVTLSCSPISGHRSVSWYQQTPGQGLQFLFEYFSETQRNKGNFPGRFSGRQFSNSRSEMNVSTLELGDSALYLCASSKGLRWDPMNTEAFFGQGTRLTVV.

The chain employs TRBV20-1 and TRBJ1-1; a weak D match, TRBD1 (5 bases). V was trimmed by 0 bases and J by 10 bases, leaving 12 bases between them. This CDR3 region has 12 residues. Germline V lookup: CDR1 DFQATT, CDR2 SNEGSKA (reference sequence). CDR3 residues: CSARDRVMGAFF. In DNA form, the CDR3 reads TGCAGTGCTAGAGACAGGGTAATGGGAGCTTTCTTT.

This clone was observed many times. The CDR3 nucleotides are TGCGCCAGCAGCCAAGATTTCAGATCCGGAAACACCATATATTTT. This gives the protein CASSQDFRSGNTIYF. The rearrangement links TRBV4-1 to TRBJ1-3, with no clear D. CDR1 and CDR2 (germline): MGHRA, YSYEKL. The V end lost 0 bases, the J end lost 4 bases, and 10 bases lay between the germline ends. The CDR3 contains 15 residues.

V and J are TRBV18 and TRBJ1-4, with D unclear. The CDR3 sequence is 16 residues long. Germline CDR1 KGHSH, CDR2 LQKENI. Trimming pared 1 base from V and 0 bases from J, leaving 9 bases between. CDR3 sequence (DNA): TGTGCCAGCTCACCACTGAGTCCTACAACTAATGAAAAACTGTTTTTT. Its translation is CASSPLSPTTNEKLFF.

This sequence joins TRBV24-1 and TRBJ1-2; unclear D gene. This CDR3 comprises 12 residues. CDR1 KGHDR and CDR2 SFDVKD come from the germline V gene. Trimming removed 10 bases at V and 9 bases at J, with 17 bases between. CDR3 nucleotides: TGTGCCACTTCTTCGTGGGGAGGCTGCTACACCTTC. Residues: CATSSWGGCYTF.

In this sample, this clone turned up a few times. For the CDR3, the DNA is TGTGCCAGCAGTGAATTATGGTCGGCCGGGGAGCTGTTTTTT. Protein product: CASSELWSAGELFF. The chain employs TRBV6-1 and TRBJ2-2; D gene ambiguous. The V end was cut by 2 bases, the J end by 6 bases, with 10 bases between. CDR3 length: 14 residues. Germline CDR1 is MNHNS and CDR2 is SASEGT.

The rearrangement uses TRBV7-3 and TRBJ2-2; 7 nucleotides line up with TRBD2. The CDR3 covers 16 residues. Losses at the gene ends were 5 bases for V and 4 bases for J; bases not matched to a gene: 10. The V gene's germline CDR1 is SGHTA and CDR2 FQGTGA. CDR3 sequence: CASSLIAGTGTGELFF. CDR3 coding DNA: TGTGCCAGCAGCCTGATAGCGGGTACGGGCACCGGGGAGCTGTTTTTT.

The chain is built from TRBV9 and TRBJ2-7; tentatively, D is TRBD1 (5 bases). This CDR3 contains 16 residues. Germline V lookup: CDR1 SGDLS, CDR2 YYNGEE. The V end was cut by 0 bases, the J end by 3 bases, with 16 bases between. CDR3 DNA sequence: TGTGCCAGCAGCGTAGGGGTGGGGCCGAAGATCTACGAGCAGTACTTC. Protein product: CASSVGVGPKIYEQYF. Full variable domain (rest looked up from reference TRBV9 and TRBJ2-7): DSGVTQTPKHLITATGQRVTLRCSPRSGDLSVYWYQQSLDQGLQFLIQYYNGEERAKGNILERFSAQQFPDLHSELNLSSLELGDSALYFCASSVGVGPKIYEQYFGPGTRLTVT.

By frequency in the sample, this clone is medium-sized (0.01 to 0.1%). This chain links TRBV6-1 with TRBJ2-5, with 11 bases that match TRBD2. V lost 6 bases to trimming and J lost 5 bases; unmatched junction nucleotides: 5. Germline values: CDR1 MNHNS, CDR2 SASEGT. The CDR3 consists of 14 residues. The CDR3 sequence: CASSLRLAGETQYF. DNA for the CDR3: TGTGCCAGCAGCCTAAGACTAGCGGGGGAGACCCAGTACTTC.

The rearrangement uses TRBV5-1 and TRBJ1-4, with TRBD1 matching 7 bases. V was clipped by 4 bases and J by 5 bases; unmatched bases: 8. Per germline, CDR1 SGHRS and CDR2 YFSETQ. There are 15 residues in the CDR3. CDR3 nucleotides: TGCGCCAGCAGCCAATCGGGACAGTCAAATGAAAAACTGTTTTTT. Amino acid sequence: CASSQSGQSNEKLFF.

This clone was seen a handful of times. J is TRBJ2-7 and V is TRBV6-1, with D perhaps TRBD2 (7 bases). This CDR3 has 13 residues. Germline V gene sequence: CDR1 MNHNS, CDR2 SASEGT. Between the trimmed V and J ends, which lost 7 bases and 2 bases, there was a span of 12 bases. CDR3 amino acids: CASKGGDPYEQYF. CDR3 nucleotide sequence: TGTGCCAGCAAAGGGGGGGATCCCTACGAGCAGTACTTC.

This clone was detected only a few times. This chain's CDR3 is CASSIANTGELFF. The CDR3 region has the DNA TGTGCCAGTAGTATAGCTAACACCGGGGAGCTGTTTTTT. The chain combines TRBV19 with TRBJ2-2; D is unresolved. Germline CDR1 LNHDA, CDR2 SQIVND (reference sequence). CDR3 length: 13 residues. With 1 base removed from V and 2 bases from J, the gap between germline ends came to 2 bases.

V is TRBV29-1 and J is TRBJ1-2; D remains ambiguous. The CDR3 loop spans 14 amino acids. Trimming removed 0 bases from V and 4 bases from J, with 12 bases in between. Germline V gene data show CDR1 as SQVTM and CDR2 as ANQGSEA. The CDR3 sequence is CSVEDWTGVYGYTF. The CDR3 DNA is TGCAGCGTTGAAGACTGGACGGGCGTCTATGGCTACACCTTC.

In this sample, this clone turned up many times. This rearrangement joins TRBV9 to TRBJ2-5, with D tentatively TRBD1 (6 bases). The V and J ends lost 4 bases and 1 base respectively, with 14 bases between them. Germline CDR1 is SGDLS and CDR2 is YYNGEE. This CDR3 contains 15 residues. The CDR3 loop is CASSITGSSQETQYF. DNA of the CDR3: TGTGCCAGCAGCATAACAGGGTCCTCCCAAGAGACCCAGTACTTC.

By share, this clone counts as medium-sized. This chain uses TRBV6-1 with TRBJ1-1, with TRBD1 matching over 10 bases. With V trimmed by 5 bases and J by 4 bases, 10 bases remained unmatched. The CDR3 loop spans 16 amino acids. Germline V CDR1 and CDR2: MNHNS, SASEGT. The CDR3 region is CASSSDRGFEFTEAFF. CDR3 in DNA: TGTGCCAGCAGTTCGGACAGGGGGTTTGAGTTCACTGAAGCTTTCTTT.

This clone was seen a handful of times. The chain joins TRBV12-3 or TRBV12-4 to TRBJ1-1; TRBD1 is a possible D gene (6 bases). The CDR3 is 12 amino acids. V lost 5 bases, J lost 6 bases, and 10 bases lay in between. CDR3 region: CASSRGGPEAFF. The CDR3 DNA reads as TGTGCCAGCAGTAGGGGGGGTCCTGAAGCTTTCTTT.

A note on this clone: One end of the junction fails to match germline, which may point to a read error. The chain uses TRBV4-1 and TRBJ2-1; D gene ambiguous. In germline, CDR1 is MGHRA, CDR2 YSYEKL. This CDR3 comprises 13 residues. The CDR3 loop reads CASSQDYSNDQFF. In DNA form, the CDR3 reads TGCGCCAGCAGCCAAGATTACTCCAATGATCAGTTCTTC.

A word on this clone: One end of the junction varies from germline; a read error may be responsible. The chain uses TRBV5-1 and TRBJ2-5, with D maybe TRBD2 (6 bases). The CDR3 has 16 residues. The germline CDR1 and CDR2 sequences are SGHRS and YFSETQ. In DNA, the CDR3 is TGCGCCGGCAGCTTGTTGGCTAGCGAAGTCCAAGAGACCAAGTACTTC. Residues: CAGSLLASEVQETKYF.

The chain uses TRBV30 and TRBJ1-1; TRBD1 is a possible D gene (6 bases). The germline gives CDR1 GTSNPN, CDR2 SVGIG (reference sequence). The CDR3 consists of 14 residues. Trimming cost V 0 bases and J 5 bases, with 13 bases left between them. CDR3 residues: CAWSVQGGRTEAFF. In nucleotides, the CDR3 is TGTGCCTGGAGTGTACAGGGCGGAAGGACTGAAGCTTTCTTT.

In its sample, this clone is medium-sized. This rearrangement joins TRBV27 to TRBJ1-1, with D perhaps matching TRBD1 (6 bases). The CDR3 contains 13 residues. Trimming left V 5 bases short and J 8 bases short, with 15 bases between. Germline-derived CDR1 and CDR2 are MNHEY and SMNVEV (reference sequence). CDR3 loop: CASSPITGTEAFF. The CDR3 DNA sequence: TGTGCCAGCAGTCCAATAACCGGGACAGAAGCTTTCTTT.

This clone appeared a few times. The chain links TRBV29-1 to TRBJ1-1; D unresolved. This CDR3 comprises 13 residues. Germline CDR1 is SQVTM and CDR2 is ANQGSEA. CDR3: CRVDGMSNTEAFF. CDR3 bases: TGCAGAGTGGACGGGATGTCGAACACTGAAGCTTTCTTT.

This clone is medium-sized. The rearrangement joins TRBV6-1 to TRBJ2-7; TRBD2 matches 12 bases. The CDR3 has 16 amino acids. Trimming at V came to 5 bases and at J to 0 bases, leaving 5 bases not matched to a gene. From germline, CDR1 is MNHNS and CDR2 SASEGT. CDR3 DNA sequence: TGTGCCAGCAGTATCGGACTAGCGGGACTCTCCTACGAGCAGTACTTC. This translates into CASSIGLAGLSYEQYF.

As for this clone: Because the CDR3 is missing its conserved closing phenylalanine or tryptophan, this is likely a read error. The chain joins TRBV6-1 to TRBJ1-2; tentatively, D is TRBD1 (5 bases). The CDR3 covers 15 residues. Germline CDR1 reads MNHNS; CDR2 reads SASEGT. V was shortened by 6 bases and J by 8 bases, with 22 bases between the two germline ends. The CDR3 spells CASSERIGDERGYTL. The CDR3 DNA is TGTGCCAGCAGCGAGCGGATCGGGGACGAGAGGGGCTACACCTTA.

By sample fraction, this clone is medium-sized. This chain connects TRBV6-4 to TRBJ2-2; no clear D. Germline CDR1 is MRHNA and CDR2 is SNTAGT. V lost 0 bases, J lost 3 bases, and 2 bases lay in between. The CDR3 is made up of 13 amino acids. This CDR3 is CASSDSDTGELFF. DNA for the CDR3: TGTGCCAGCAGTGACTCGGACACCGGGGAGCTGTTTTTT.

This clone was seen a few times. A much more abundant neighbour one base away suggests this may be a read error. The chain joins TRBV7-3 to TRBJ2-3; 7 positions match TRBD2. The junction had 4 bases not matched to a gene; V was cut back by 5 bases and J by 2 bases. CDR1 and CDR2 from the germline V gene are SGHTA and FQGTGA. CDR3 length equals 14 residues. This chain's CDR3 is CASSSGLVTDTQYF. For the CDR3, the DNA is TGTGCCAGCAGCAGTGGACTAGTCACAGATACGCAGTATTTT.